This T cell receptor (beta chain) derives from a study of cytomegalovirus exposure and HLA in healthy donors. The length of the CDR3 is 14 residues. The V end lost 0 bases, the J end lost 0 bases, and 7 bases lay between the germline ends. Germline values: CDR1 SGDLS, CDR2 YYNGEE. The PCR employed 60 Vbeta primers together with 13 Jbeta primers. Data came from immunoSEQ multiplex PCR; TCRdb stores just in-frame clones and leaves some out. The sample has roughly 150,000 clones, about four fifths seen once. Specimen: PBMCs. The chain carries TRBV9 and TRBJ2-7, with D perhaps TRBD1 (5 bases). The sequence was obtained from a male donor in good health and CMV-seronegative. CDR3 sequence: CASSVGQTSYEQYF. Here the CDR3 DNA reads TGTGCCAGCAGCGTAGGACAGACCTCCTACGAGCAGTACTTC.